Shown below are 17 T cell receptor beta chains from a single sample sequenced in a study of T cells in Graves' hyperthyroidism and ophthalmopathy (dated by TCRdb to between 2017 and 2020). The library was built by means of multiplex PCR. Data came from an Illumina HiSeq 2000. TCR beta CDR3 regions were amplified from RNA transcripts. A first-round RT-PCR of the TCR CDR3 used the HTBI primer set with the Qiagen OneStep RT-PCR kit. Through fastp at Q25 and MiXCR, TCRdb rebuilt clones from the public reads, retaining in-frame beta chains. Each record represents a unique CDR3 protein, reported with the most common genes and DNA among its rows. Across this sample there are 500,000 to 700,000 distinct CDR3 sequences, with 16% seen only once. Around a sixth of the sample is taken by the ten largest. Sample: blood. Receptors were obtained from a woman aged 18-29 years with Graves' hyperthyroidism.

The chain uses TRBV7-9 and TRBJ2-2, with D possibly being TRBD1 or TRBD2 (5 bases each). Per the germline V gene, CDR1 is SEHNR and CDR2 is FQNEAQ (reference sequence). This CDR3 is 15 amino acids long. Trimming left V 5 bases short and J 1 base short, with 11 bases between. The CDR3 sequence is CASSRGTVNTGELFF. For the CDR3, the DNA is TGTGCCAGCAGCAGAGGGACGGTGAACACCGGGGAGCTGTTTTTT.

This clonotype was observed a handful of times. The junction shows a germline mismatch at one end, possibly a read error. The CDR3 sequence is CASTLDGGQNYEQNF. Here the CDR3 DNA reads TGTGCCAGCACCCTAGACGGAGGACAGAACTACGAGCAGAACTTC. J is TRBJ2-7 and V is TRBV7-9, with D possibly being TRBD1 (6 bases). Germline V lookup: CDR1 SEHNR, CDR2 FQNEAQ (reference sequence). The CDR3 has 15 amino acids.

The rearrangement uses TRBV19 and TRBJ2-2; TRBD1 agrees at 8 bases. Germline V gives CDR1 LNHDA, CDR2 SQIVND (reference sequence). The CDR3 is 14 amino acids. The ends lost 7 bases at V and 8 bases at J; junction bases unmatched: 9. The CDR3 region has the DNA TGTGCCAGTACCCTGACAGGGGTACAGGGGGAGCTGTTTTTT. As protein: CASTLTGVQGELFF.

This clonotype showed up many times. The genes are TRBV6-1 and TRBJ2-7; weak D call: TRBD2 (5 bases). This CDR3 is built from 16 residues. Trimming left V 6 bases short and J 3 bases short, with 21 bases between. CDR1 is MNHNS, CDR2 SASEGT, per germline. In nucleotides, the CDR3 is TGTGCCAGCAGGACCCCCGCCACCGGACGGGGCTACGAGCAGTACTTC. Its protein product is CASRTPATGRGYEQYF.

The chain employs TRBV2 and TRBJ1-5; weak D call: TRBD1 (5 bases). In germline, CDR1 is SNHLY, CDR2 FYNNEI. Trimming took 5 bases from V and 9 from J, leaving 17 bases between them. The CDR3 runs 14 residues. The CDR3 DNA follows: TGTGCCAGCAGTAACGGGCCAGGGTACAGGCCCCAGCATTTT. It yields the protein CASSNGPGYRPQHF.

This clonotype was seen many times. The rearrangement links TRBV28 to TRBJ1-1, with TRBD1 as a possible D gene (5 bases). The ends were cut back, 7 bases at V and 7 bases at J, with 25 bases in the middle. Germline V gives CDR1 MDHEN, CDR2 SYDVKM. The CDR3 has 16 residues. Here the CDR3 DNA reads TGTGCCAGCACTCCATCCGGTGTTACTGGGGGAGGTGAAGCTTTCTTT. The encoded protein is CASTPSGVTGGGEAFF.

The chain carries TRBV11-2 and TRBJ2-3; D not resolved. Germline assignment: CDR1 SGHAT and CDR2 FQNNGV. The CDR3 is 16 amino acids. V was clipped by 0 bases and J by 1 base, with 11 bases between them. CDR3 nucleotides: TGTGCCAGCAGCTTAGATTCCGGTTTGGGCACAGATACGCAGTATTTT. It translates to CASSLDSGLGTDTQYF.

This clonotype was detected only a few times. The chain employs TRBV5-1 and TRBJ2-3; no definite D call. The V end was cut by 4 bases, the J end by 0 bases, with 21 bases between. CDR1 is SGHRS, CDR2 YFSETQ, per germline. The CDR3 extends over 18 amino acids. Here the CDR3 DNA reads TGCGCCAGCAGCGTCGATCGGCTTCGGGCCAGTAGCACAGATACGCAGTATTTT. It translates to CASSVDRLRASSTDTQYF.

In its sample, this clonotype was seen many times. The rearrangement links TRBV5-6 to TRBJ1-1; D is ambiguous. Germline CDR1 and CDR2: SGHDT and YYEEEE. This CDR3 contains 12 residues. V shed 2 bases and J shed 6 bases, with 8 bases lying between them. The CDR3 loop is CASSFGSAEAFF. CDR3 bases: TGTGCCAGCAGCTTCGGGAGCGCTGAAGCTTTCTTT.

This clonotype has a count of ten or more. J is TRBJ2-1 and V is TRBV10-3; tentatively, D is TRBD1 or TRBD2 (5 bases each). The CDR3 runs to 16 residues. The germline V gene encodes CDR1 ENHRY and CDR2 SYGVKD. Trimming cost V 5 bases and J 1 base, with 15 bases left between them. The CDR3 region is CAISSSGTESYNEQFF. As DNA, the CDR3 is TGTGCCATCAGTAGCTCCGGGACGGAGTCCTACAATGAGCAGTTCTTC.

This clonotype was seen a handful of times. The chain is built from TRBV7-9 and TRBJ2-7; D may be TRBD1 (6 bases). Germline-derived CDR1 and CDR2 are SEHNR and FQNEAQ (reference sequence). The CDR3 has 12 amino acids. V gave up 5 bases and J gave up 9 bases, with 14 bases separating them. This CDR3 is CASSLPGVAQYF. The CDR3 DNA sequence: TGTGCCAGCAGCCTCCCAGGGGTCGCGCAGTACTTC.

This clonotype was observed at least ten times. V and J are TRBV7-2 and TRBJ1-6; D call uncertain. V was trimmed by 5 bases and J by 14 bases, leaving 16 bases between them. CDR3 length equals 13 residues. Looked up from germline, CDR1 is SGHTA and CDR2 is FQGNSA. CDR3 sequence reads: CASSPRNLAALHF. The DNA for the CDR3 is TGTGCCAGCAGCCCTCGGAACCTAGCTGCCCTCCACTTT.

This clonotype has a count of ten or more. The rearrangement uses TRBV6-1 and TRBJ1-6; TRBD1 matches 8 bases. This CDR3 is 16 amino acids long. V shed 5 bases and J 13 bases; nucleotides not matched to a gene: 16. In germline, CDR1 is MNHNS, CDR2 SASEGT. CDR3 DNA sequence: TGTGCCAGCAGTCCCATATACACAGGGGGAGGGGATCCCCTCCACTTT. Amino acid sequence: CASSPIYTGGGDPLHF.

This clonotype was picked up many times. In DNA, the CDR3 is TGTGCCAGCAGCATTAGCCCCAATCAGCCCCAGCATTTT. Translated: CASSISPNQPQHF. The V gene is TRBV27, the J gene TRBJ1-5; D not resolved. The germline gives CDR1 MNHEY, CDR2 SMNVEV (reference sequence). The V end lost 6 bases, the J end lost 3 bases, and 9 bases lay between the germline ends. The length of the CDR3 is 13 residues.

In its sample, this clonotype was seen a few times. V is TRBV7-9 and J is TRBJ2-1; tentatively, D is TRBD2 (6 bases). Germline lookup yields CDR1 SEHNR and CDR2 FQNEAQ (reference sequence). V was trimmed by 6 bases and J by 14 bases, leaving 29 bases between them. The CDR3 runs 16 residues. The CDR3 DNA reads TGTGCCAGCAGTCCCAATGATCACGATAGCGGCACATGGAAGTTCTTC. Residues: CASSPNDHDSGTWKFF.

Concerning this clonotype itself: This may be a read error, as it is one base from a much larger clone. The CDR3 here is CASSYSTSEGGYEQYF. CDR3 sequence (DNA): TGTGCCAGCAGTTACTCGACCAGCGAGGGTGGCTACGAGCAGTACTTC. This chain uses TRBV6-4 with TRBJ2-7; tentatively, D is TRBD2 (5 bases). The germline V gene has CDR1 MRHNA and CDR2 SNTAGT. The CDR3 length is 16 residues.

In this sample, this clonotype turned up a few times. The chain is built from TRBV4-3 and TRBJ1-2, with a tentative D call TRBD1 (6 bases). The CDR3 totals 14 residues. V dropped 2 bases and J dropped 5 bases, with 12 bases sitting between them. The germline CDR1 and CDR2 sequences are LGHNA and YSLEER. CDR3 region: CASSQLQGRYGYTF. Here the CDR3 DNA reads TGCGCCAGCAGCCAACTACAGGGTCGTTATGGCTACACCTTC.